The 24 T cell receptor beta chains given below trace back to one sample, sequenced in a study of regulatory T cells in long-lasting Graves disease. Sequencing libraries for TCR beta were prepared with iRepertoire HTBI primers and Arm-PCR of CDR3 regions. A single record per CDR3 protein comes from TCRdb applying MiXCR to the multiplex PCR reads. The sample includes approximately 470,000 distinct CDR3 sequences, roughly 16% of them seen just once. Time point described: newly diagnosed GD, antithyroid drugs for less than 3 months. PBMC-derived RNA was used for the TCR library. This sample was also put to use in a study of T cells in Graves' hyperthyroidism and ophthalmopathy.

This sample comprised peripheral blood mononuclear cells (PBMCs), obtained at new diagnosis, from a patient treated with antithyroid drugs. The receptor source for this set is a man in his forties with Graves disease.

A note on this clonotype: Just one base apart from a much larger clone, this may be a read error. CDR3 nucleotides: TGTGCCAGCAGTCATCTGACAGGGGGATTAGATACGCAGTATTTT. Amino acid sequence: CASSHLTGGLDTQYF. V gene TRBV6-2 or TRBV6-3 combines with J gene TRBJ2-3, with 9 positions matching TRBD1. Germline V gene lookup returns CDR1 MNHEY and CDR2 SVGEGT. Trimming at V came to 5 bases and at J to 5 bases, leaving 8 bases not matched to a gene. The CDR3 is 15 residues long.

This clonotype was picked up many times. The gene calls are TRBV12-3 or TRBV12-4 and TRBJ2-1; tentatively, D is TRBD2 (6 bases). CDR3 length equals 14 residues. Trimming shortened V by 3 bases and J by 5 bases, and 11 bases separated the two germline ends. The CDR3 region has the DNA TGTGCCAGCAGTTTTTCCGGGAGCAACAATGAGCAGTTCTTC. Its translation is CASSFSGSNNEQFF.

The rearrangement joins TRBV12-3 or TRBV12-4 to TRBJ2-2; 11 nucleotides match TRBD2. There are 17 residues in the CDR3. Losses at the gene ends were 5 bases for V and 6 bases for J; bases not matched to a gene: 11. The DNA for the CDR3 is TGTGCCAGCAGTGTCCAACTAGCGGGAGCCCCCCCCGGGGAGCTGTTTTTT. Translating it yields CASSVQLAGAPPGELFF.

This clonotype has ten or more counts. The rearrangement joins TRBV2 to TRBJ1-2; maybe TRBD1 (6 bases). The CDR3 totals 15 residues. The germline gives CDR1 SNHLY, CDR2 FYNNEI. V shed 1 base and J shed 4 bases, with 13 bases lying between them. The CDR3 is CASSEEGGAIYGYTF. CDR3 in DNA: TGTGCCAGCAGTGAAGAGGGGGGCGCGATCTATGGCTACACCTTC.

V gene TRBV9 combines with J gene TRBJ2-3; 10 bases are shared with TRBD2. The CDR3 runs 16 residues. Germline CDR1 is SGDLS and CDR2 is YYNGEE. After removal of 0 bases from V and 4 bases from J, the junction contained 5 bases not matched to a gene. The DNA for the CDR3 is TGTGCCAGCAGCGTAGCTCGAGCGGGAGGGTCAGATACGCAGTATTTT. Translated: CASSVARAGGSDTQYF.

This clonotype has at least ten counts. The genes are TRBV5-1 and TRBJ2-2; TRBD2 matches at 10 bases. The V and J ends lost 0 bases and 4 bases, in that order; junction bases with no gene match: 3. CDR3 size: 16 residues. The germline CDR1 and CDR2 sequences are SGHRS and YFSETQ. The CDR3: CASSLVLAGATGELFF. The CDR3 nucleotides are TGCGCCAGCAGCTTGGTTCTAGCGGGAGCCACCGGGGAGCTGTTTTTT. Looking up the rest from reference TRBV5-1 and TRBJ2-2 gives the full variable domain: KAGVTQTPRYLIKTRGQQVTLSCSPISGHRSVSWYQQTPGQGLQFLFEYFSETQRNKGNFPGRFSGRQFSNSRSEMNVSTLELGDSALYLCASSLVLAGATGELFFGEGSRLTVL.

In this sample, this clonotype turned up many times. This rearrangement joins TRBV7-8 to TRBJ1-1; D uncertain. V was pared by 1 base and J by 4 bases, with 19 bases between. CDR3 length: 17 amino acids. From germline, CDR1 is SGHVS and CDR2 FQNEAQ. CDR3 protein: CASSLGAIAGRGTEAFF. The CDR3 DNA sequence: TGTGCCAGCAGCTTAGGAGCCATCGCCGGGCGAGGCACTGAAGCTTTCTTT.

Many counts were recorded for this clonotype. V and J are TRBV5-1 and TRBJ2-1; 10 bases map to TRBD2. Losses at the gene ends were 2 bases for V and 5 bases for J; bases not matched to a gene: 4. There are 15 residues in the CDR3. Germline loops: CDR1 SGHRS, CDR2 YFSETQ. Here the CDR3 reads CASSLLAGTNNEQFF. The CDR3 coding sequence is TGCGCCAGCAGCTTACTAGCGGGAACTAACAATGAGCAGTTCTTC.

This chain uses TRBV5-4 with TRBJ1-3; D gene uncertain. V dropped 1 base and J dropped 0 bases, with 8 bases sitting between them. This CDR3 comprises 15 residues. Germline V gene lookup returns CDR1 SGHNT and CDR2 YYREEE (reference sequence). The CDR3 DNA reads TGTGCCAGCAGCTTGCCCGGCCGCTCTGGAAACACCATATATTTT. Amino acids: CASSLPGRSGNTIYF. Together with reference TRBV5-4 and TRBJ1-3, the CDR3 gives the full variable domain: ETGVTQSPTHLIKTRGQQVTLRCSSQSGHNTVSWYQQALGQGPQFIFQYYREEENGRGNFPPRFSGLQFPNYSSELNVNALELDDSALYLCASSLPGRSGNTIYFGEGSWLTVV.

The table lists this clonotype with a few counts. The CDR3 loop reads CASSQGRRRSGANVLTF. As DNA, the CDR3 is TGTGCCAGCAGCCAAGGTCGCAGACGCTCTGGGGCCAACGTCCTGACTTTC. The chain couples TRBV3-1 to TRBJ2-6; D gene unclear. Germline CDR1 is LGHDT and CDR2 is YNNKEL (reference sequence). This CDR3 has 17 residues. The germline V and J ends were trimmed by 1 base and 0 bases, with 10 bases remaining between them.

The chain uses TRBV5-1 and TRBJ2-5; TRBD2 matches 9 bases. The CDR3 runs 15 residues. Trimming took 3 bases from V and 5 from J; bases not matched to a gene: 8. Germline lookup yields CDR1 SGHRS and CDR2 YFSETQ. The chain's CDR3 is CASSWSGRPVETQYF. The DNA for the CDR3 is TGCGCCAGCAGCTGGAGCGGGAGGCCGGTGGAGACCCAGTACTTC.

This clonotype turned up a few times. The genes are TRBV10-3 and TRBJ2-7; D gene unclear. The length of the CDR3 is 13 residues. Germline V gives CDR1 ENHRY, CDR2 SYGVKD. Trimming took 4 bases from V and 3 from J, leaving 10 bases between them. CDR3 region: CAISGSRVYEQYF. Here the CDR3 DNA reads TGTGCCATCAGTGGGTCGAGAGTCTACGAGCAGTACTTC.

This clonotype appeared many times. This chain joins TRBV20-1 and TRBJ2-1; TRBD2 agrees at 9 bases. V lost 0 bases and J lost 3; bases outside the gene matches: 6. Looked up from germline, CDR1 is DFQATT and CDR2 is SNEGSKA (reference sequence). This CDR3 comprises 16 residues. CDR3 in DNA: TGCAGTGCTAGAGATAGCGGGAGAGAGGGCTACAATGAGCAGTTCTTC. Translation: CSARDSGREGYNEQFF.

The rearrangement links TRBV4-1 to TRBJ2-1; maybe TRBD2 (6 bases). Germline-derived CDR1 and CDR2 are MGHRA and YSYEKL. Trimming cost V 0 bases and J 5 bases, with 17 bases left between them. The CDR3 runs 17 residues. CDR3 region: CASSQDYAAGNHNEQFF. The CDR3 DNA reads TGCGCCAGCAGCCAAGATTACGCCGCGGGAAACCACAATGAGCAGTTCTTC.

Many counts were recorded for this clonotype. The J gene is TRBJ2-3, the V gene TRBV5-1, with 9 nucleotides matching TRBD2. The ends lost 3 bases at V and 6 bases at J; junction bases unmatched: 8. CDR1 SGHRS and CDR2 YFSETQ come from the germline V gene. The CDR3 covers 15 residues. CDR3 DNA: TGCGCCAGCAGCTCATCTAGCGGGGTCCTGGATACGCAGTATTTT. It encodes CASSSSSGVLDTQYF. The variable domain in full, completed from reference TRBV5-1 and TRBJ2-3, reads KAGVTQTPRYLIKTRGQQVTLSCSPISGHRSVSWYQQTPGQGLQFLFEYFSETQRNKGNFPGRFSGRQFSNSRSEMNVSTLELGDSALYLCASSSSSGVLDTQYFGPGTRLTVL.

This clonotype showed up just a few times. In DNA, the CDR3 is TGCAGTGCTAGAGAACCCCGAACAAAAGATACGCAGTATTTT. Translation: CSAREPRTKDTQYF. The rearrangement uses TRBV20-1 and TRBJ2-3; D unclear. The germline V gene has CDR1 DFQATT and CDR2 SNEGSKA (reference sequence). The V end lost 0 bases, the J end lost 5 bases, and 12 bases lay between the germline ends. The CDR3 runs 14 residues.

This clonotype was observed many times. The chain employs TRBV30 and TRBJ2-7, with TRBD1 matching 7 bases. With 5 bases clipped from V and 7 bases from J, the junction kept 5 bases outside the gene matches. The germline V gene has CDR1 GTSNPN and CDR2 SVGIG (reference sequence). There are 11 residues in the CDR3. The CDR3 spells CAWDRVNEQYF. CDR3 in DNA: TGTGCCTGGGACAGGGTGAATGAGCAGTACTTC.

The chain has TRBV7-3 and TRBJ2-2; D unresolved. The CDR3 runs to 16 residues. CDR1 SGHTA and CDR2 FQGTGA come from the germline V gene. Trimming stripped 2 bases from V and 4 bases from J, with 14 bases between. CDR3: CASSLRRVGGTGELFF. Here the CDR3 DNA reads TGTGCCAGCAGCTTACGCAGAGTTGGTGGCACCGGGGAGCTGTTTTTT. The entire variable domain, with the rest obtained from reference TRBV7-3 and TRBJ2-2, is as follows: GAGVSQTPSNKVTEKGKYVELRCDPISGHTALYWYRQSLGQGPEFLIYFQGTGAADDSGLPNDRFFAVRPEGSVSTLKIQRTERGDSAVYLCASSLRRVGGTGELFFGEGSRLTVL.

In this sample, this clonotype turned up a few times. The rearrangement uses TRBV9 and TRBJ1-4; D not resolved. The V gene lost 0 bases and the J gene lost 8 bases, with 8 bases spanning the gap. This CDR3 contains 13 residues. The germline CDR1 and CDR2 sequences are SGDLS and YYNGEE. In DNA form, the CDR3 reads TGTGCCAGCAGCGTAGCTCTCAGAGAAAAACTGTTTTTT. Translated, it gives CASSVALREKLFF.

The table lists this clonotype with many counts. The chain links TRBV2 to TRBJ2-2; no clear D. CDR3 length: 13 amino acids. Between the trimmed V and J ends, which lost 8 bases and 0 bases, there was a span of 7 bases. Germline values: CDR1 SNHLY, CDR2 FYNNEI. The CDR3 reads CASGNPNTGELFF. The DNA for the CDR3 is TGTGCCAGCGGGAATCCGAACACCGGGGAGCTGTTTTTT.

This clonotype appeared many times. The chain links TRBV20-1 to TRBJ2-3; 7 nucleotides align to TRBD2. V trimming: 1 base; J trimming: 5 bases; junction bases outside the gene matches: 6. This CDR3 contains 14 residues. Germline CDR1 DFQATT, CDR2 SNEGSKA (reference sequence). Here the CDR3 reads CSARVAGAGDTQYF. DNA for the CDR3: TGCAGTGCTAGAGTGGCGGGAGCCGGAGATACGCAGTATTTT.

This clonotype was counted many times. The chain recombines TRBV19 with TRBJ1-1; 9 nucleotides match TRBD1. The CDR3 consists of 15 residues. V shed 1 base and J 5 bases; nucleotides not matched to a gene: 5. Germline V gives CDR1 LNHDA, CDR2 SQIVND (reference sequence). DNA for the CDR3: TGTGCCAGTAGTATAGGGACAGGGGCACGAACTGAAGCTTTCTTT. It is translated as CASSIGTGARTEAFF.

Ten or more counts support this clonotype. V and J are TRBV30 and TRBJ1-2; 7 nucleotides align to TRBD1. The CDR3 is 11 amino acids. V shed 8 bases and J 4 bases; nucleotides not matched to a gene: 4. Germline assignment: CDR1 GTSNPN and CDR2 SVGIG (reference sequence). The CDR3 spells CAGRDSYGYTF. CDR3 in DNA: TGTGCCGGCCGGGACAGCTATGGCTACACCTTC. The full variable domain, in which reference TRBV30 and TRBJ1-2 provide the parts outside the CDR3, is SQTIHQWPATLVQPVGSPLSLECTVEGTSNPNLYWYRQAAGRGLQLLFYSVGIGQISSEVPQNLSASRPQDRQFILSSKKLLLSDSGFYLCAGRDSYGYTFGSGTRLTVV.

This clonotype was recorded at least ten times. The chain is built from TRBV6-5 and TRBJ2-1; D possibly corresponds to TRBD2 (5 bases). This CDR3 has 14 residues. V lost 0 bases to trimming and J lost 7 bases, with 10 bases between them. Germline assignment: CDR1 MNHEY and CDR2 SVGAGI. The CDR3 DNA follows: TGTGCCAGCAGTTACTCGAGAGGGTTTAATGAGCAGTTCTTC. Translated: CASSYSRGFNEQFF.